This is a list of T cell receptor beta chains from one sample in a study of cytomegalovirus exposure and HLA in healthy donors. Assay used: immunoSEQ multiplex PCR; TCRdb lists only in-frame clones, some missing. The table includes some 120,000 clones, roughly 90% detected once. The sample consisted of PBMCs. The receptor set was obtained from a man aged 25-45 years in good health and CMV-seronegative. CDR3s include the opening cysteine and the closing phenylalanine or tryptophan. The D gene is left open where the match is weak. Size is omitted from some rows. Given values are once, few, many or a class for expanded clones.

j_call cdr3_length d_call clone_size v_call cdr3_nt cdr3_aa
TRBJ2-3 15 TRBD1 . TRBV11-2 TGTGCCAGCAGCTACCGGGACAGGGGGCGGGATACGCAGTATTTT CASSYRDRGRDTQYF
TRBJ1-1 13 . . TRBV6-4 TGTGCCAGCAGTGACAACAGTAACACTGAAGCTTTCTTT CASSDNSNTEAFF
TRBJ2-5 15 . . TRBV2 TGTGCCAGCAGTGAAGCGCGACTACACCAAGAGACCCAGTACTTC CASSEARLHQETQYF
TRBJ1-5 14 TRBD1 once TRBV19 TGTGCCAGTAGTCAGGACAGGGCTAATCAGCCCCAGCATTTT CASSQDRANQPQHF
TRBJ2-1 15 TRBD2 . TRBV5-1 TGCGCCAGCAGCCCGGGACTAAACTCTAACAATGGGCAGTTCTTC CASSPGLNSNNGQFF
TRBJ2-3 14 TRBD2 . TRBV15 TGTGCCACCAGCAGACTAGCGGACACAGATACGCAGTATTTT CATSRLADTDTQYF
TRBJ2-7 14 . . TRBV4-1 TGCGCCAGCAGCCGGCCACAGGATACCTACGAGCAGTACTTC CASSRPQDTYEQYF
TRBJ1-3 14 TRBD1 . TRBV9 TGTGCCAGCAGCCCCCGGACAGGGGGAAACACCATATATTTT CASSPRTGGNTIYF
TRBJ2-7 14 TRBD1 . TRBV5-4 TGTGCCAGCGGTCGGACAGGGAGCCCCTACGAGCAGTACTTC CASGRTGSPYEQYF
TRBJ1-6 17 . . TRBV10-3 TGTGCCATCAGTGAGGCCCTGGTGAGCTCCTATAATTCACCCCTCCACTTT CAISEALVSSYNSPLHF
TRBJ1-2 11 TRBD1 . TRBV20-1 TGCAGTGCCAGGGGGGTTACTGGCTACACCTTC CSARGVTGYTF
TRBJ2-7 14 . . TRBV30 TGTGCCTGGAGGCCCTCCGGCAGGGCCTACGAGCAGTACTTC CAWRPSGRAYEQYF
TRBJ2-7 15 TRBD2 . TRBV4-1 TGCGCCAGCAGCCAAGATCCGGGAGGCCTCTACGAGCAGTACTTC CASSQDPGGLYEQYF
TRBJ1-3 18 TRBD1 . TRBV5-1 TGCGCCAGCAGCTTGGCGGGGACAGGGCCCTTCTCTGGAAACACCATATATTTT CASSLAGTGPFSGNTIYF
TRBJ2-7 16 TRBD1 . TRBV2 TGTGCCAGCAGAAGGGGTTGGGACAGGGCCACCTACGAGCAGTACTTC CASRRGWDRATYEQYF